This T cell receptor beta chain was sequenced for a study of T cells expressing NK-cell markers. This CDR3 contains 15 residues. Production of TCR beta cDNA relied on 5'RACE template switching with UMIs. TCRdb reprocessed the 5' RACE reads; each CDR3 protein has one entry and no DNA is given. The sample has a few hundred thousand distinct CDR3 sequences. The TCR sequence derives from a young man in good health. V usage is TRBV12-3 or TRBV12-4 and J usage is TRBJ2-3; TCRdb returns TRBD1, unconfirmable since there is no DNA. Material for sequencing was blood T cells: a sorted CD56 or NKG2C T cell subset, CD4+ or CD8+ T cells, or bulk PBMC T cells (not recorded which). The CDR3 reads CASSAGVRLTDTQYF.